This T cell receptor (beta chain) was observed in a study of T-cell reconstitution after alpha-beta-depleted transplantation in children. The table lists this clonotype with a few counts. For TCRbeta, the library was prepared with unique molecular identifiers. TCRdb re-called the PCR reads with MiXCR, one entry per CDR3 protein. The table has approximately 350,000 distinct CDR3 sequences, about a tenth seen once; the top ten hold around 2.4%. Per the germline V gene, CDR1 is DFQATT and CDR2 is SNEGSKA (reference sequence). The CDR3 totals 14 residues. V shed 1 base and J 5 bases; nucleotides not matched to a gene: 4.

The chain uses TRBV20-1 and TRBJ2-2; 7 bases align to TRBD2. The source is a human donor who donated a stem cell graft to a child with acute lymphoblastic leukemia. This specimen consisted of PBMCs from the stem cell graft donor, obtained from the stem cell graft. The CDR3 bases are TGCAGTGCTAGAGGCGGGAGTGGAACCGGGGAGCTGTTTTTT. Translated: CSARGGSGTGELFF.